These 2 T cell receptor beta chains were sequenced from one sample in a study of T-cell memory formation after mild COVID-19. TCRdb analysed the 5' RACE reads with MiXCR anew, one entry per CDR3 protein. Among approximately 240,000 distinct CDR3 sequences listed, about a sixth were seen once. Sequencing was performed on PBMCs or a T cell subset sorted from them (not recorded which). The receptor set was obtained from a man aged 18-30 years who had mild COVID-19 (a few samples of this study predate the infection). Cell type and time point are not known.

This clonotype was found a few times. The V and J genes are TRBV27 and TRBJ2-1; 7 nucleotides line up with TRBD1. The V gene end was trimmed by 8 bases and the J gene end by 6 bases; junction bases not matched to a gene: 7. From germline, CDR1 is MNHEY and CDR2 SMNVEV (reference sequence). The CDR3 sequence is 13 residues long. The DNA for the CDR3 is TGTGCCAGCGCCCGAGGGGGCAGCAATGAGCAGTTCTTC. Amino acids: CASARGGSNEQFF.

This clonotype has only a few counts. The J gene is TRBJ1-3, the V gene TRBV5-4; D is uncertain. V lost 4 bases and J 1 base, leaving 12 bases between the germline ends. Germline CDR1 and CDR2: SGHNT and YYREEE (reference sequence). This CDR3 has 15 amino acids. CDR3 sequence reads: CASSPAGGSGNTIYF. For the CDR3, the DNA is TGTGCCAGCAGCCCGGCGGGTGGGTCTGGAAACACCATATATTTT.